Following are 12 T cell receptor beta chains from one sample sequenced in a study of cytomegalovirus exposure and HLA in healthy donors. Amplification used 60 Vbeta primers and 13 Jbeta primers. Clones were sequenced by immunoSEQ multiplex PCR, and TCRdb holds only the in-frame ones, with some missing. This sample has some 100,000 clones; around 72% occur once, and the top ten carry 13% to 15%. The sample consisted of PBMCs. The receptor source for this set is a male donor in good health and CMV-seropositive.

The V gene is TRBV10-3, the J gene TRBJ2-5, with TRBD2 as a possible D gene (6 bases). The CDR3 contains 13 residues. Germline V gives CDR1 ENHRY, CDR2 SYGVKD. V lost 7 bases and J lost 2, with 11 bases in between. In nucleotides, the CDR3 is TGTGCCATCACTTCCGGGACTCAAGAGACCCAGTACTTC. Protein sequence: CAITSGTQETQYF.

The chain carries TRBV18 and TRBJ2-1, with 9 bases aligning to TRBD1. Germline V gene data show CDR1 as KGHSH and CDR2 as LQKENI. With 3 bases clipped from V and 5 bases from J, the junction kept 5 bases outside the gene matches. The CDR3 contains 15 residues. CDR3 sequence: CASSPGTGRHNEQFF. CDR3 DNA: TGTGCCAGCTCACCGGGGACAGGGAGACACAATGAGCAGTTCTTC.

The rearrangement joins TRBV14 to TRBJ2-7; D is unclear. This CDR3 contains 12 residues. Germline CDR1 is SGHDN and CDR2 is FVKESK. The V gene lost 4 bases and the J gene lost 6 bases, with 10 bases spanning the gap. CDR3 protein: CASSPLSGEQYF. The CDR3 DNA follows: TGTGCCAGCAGCCCCCTCTCCGGCGAGCAGTACTTC.

The chain links TRBV5-4 to TRBJ1-1; D is ambiguous. This CDR3 region has 12 residues. Germline lookup yields CDR1 SGHNT and CDR2 YYREEE (reference sequence). V lost 4 bases, J lost 5 bases, and 9 bases lay in between. CDR3 DNA: TGTGCCAGCAGCCCGAGCGTAACTGAAGCTTTCTTT. Translation gives CASSPSVTEAFF. Full variable domain (rest looked up from reference TRBV5-4 and TRBJ1-1): ETGVTQSPTHLIKTRGQQVTLRCSSQSGHNTVSWYQQALGQGPQFIFQYYREEENGRGNFPPRFSGLQFPNYSSELNVNALELDDSALYLCASSPSVTEAFFGQGTRLTVV.

Comment on this clone: The sample carries other DNA sequences with the same CDR3. The chain joins TRBV27 to TRBJ2-1; D possibly corresponds to TRBD2 (6 bases). Trimming took 3 bases from V and 10 from J, leaving 10 bases between them. This CDR3 region has 12 residues. The germline CDR1 and CDR2 sequences are MNHEY and SMNVEV (reference sequence). CDR3 nucleotides: TGTGCCAGCAGTTTGGGGGGTCGGGAGCAGTTCTTC. It yields the protein CASSLGGREQFF.

In its sample, this clone was seen once. This chain links TRBV10-3 with TRBJ2-7, with D possibly matching TRBD1 (6 bases). CDR1 is ENHRY, CDR2 SYGVKD, per germline. This CDR3 is built from 13 residues. V lost 8 bases and J 0 bases, leaving 11 bases between the germline ends. CDR3 amino acids: CAIGPDSSYEQYF. CDR3 bases: TGTGCCATCGGACCGGACAGCTCCTACGAGCAGTACTTC.

The chain links TRBV27 to TRBJ2-7; maybe TRBD1 (6 bases). Germline CDR1 is MNHEY and CDR2 is SMNVEV (reference sequence). V was cut by 8 bases and J by 3 bases, with 17 bases left in between. The CDR3 length is 14 residues. CDR3 sequence (DNA): TGTGCCAGCCGCGGCTTGGACAGCCTCTACGAGCAGTACTTC. Residues: CASRGLDSLYEQYF.

This rearrangement joins TRBV30 to TRBJ1-2, with a weak D call TRBD1 (5 bases). The CDR3 covers 11 residues. The ends were cut back, 3 bases at V and 7 bases at J, with 9 bases in the middle. CDR1 and CDR2 from the germline V gene are GTSNPN and SVGIG (reference sequence). As DNA, the CDR3 is TGTGCCTGGAGCCCCCAGGGTGGCTACACCTTC. It translates to CAWSPQGGYTF. The full variable domain, with the rest looked up from reference TRBV30 and TRBJ1-2, is SQTIHQWPATLVQPVGSPLSLECTVEGTSNPNLYWYRQAAGRGLQLLFYSVGIGQISSEVPQNLSASRPQDRQFILSSKKLLLSDSGFYLCAWSPQGGYTFGSGTRLTVV.

This chain joins TRBV28 and TRBJ2-7, with a possible D match to TRBD2 (6 bases). Germline V CDR1 and CDR2: MDHEN, SYDVKM. Trimming removed 2 bases from V and 3 bases from J, with 14 bases in between. This CDR3 has 15 amino acids. DNA for the CDR3: TGTGCCAGCAGTTTAGGCGGTAGCGGAGGCTACGAGCAGTACTTC. This sequence encodes CASSLGGSGGYEQYF.

There are a few counts of this clone. The rearrangement links TRBV29-1 to TRBJ2-7; D might be TRBD2 (6 bases). V was pared by 7 bases and J by 6 bases, with 16 bases between. The CDR3 length is 12 residues. Germline CDR1 reads SQVTM; CDR2 reads ANQGSEA. The CDR3 sequence is CSAKTGESEQYF. The DNA of the CDR3 is TGCAGCGCCAAAACGGGGGAAAGCGAGCAGTACTTC.

The J gene is TRBJ1-2, the V gene TRBV6-1; 8 bases match TRBD1. CDR3 length: 14 amino acids. Trimming at V came to 1 base and at J to 2 bases, leaving 0 bases not matched to a gene. Germline CDR1 is MNHNS and CDR2 is SASEGT. The CDR3 nucleotides read TGTGCCAGCAGTGAAGACAGGGGGAACTATGGCTACACCTTC. Translating gives CASSEDRGNYGYTF.

The chain has TRBV2 and TRBJ1-4; the match to TRBD1 covers 7 bases. In germline, CDR1 is SNHLY, CDR2 FYNNEI. The CDR3 has 15 amino acids. V shed 2 bases and J 4 bases; nucleotides not matched to a gene: 4. The CDR3 region is CASSERGQRNEKLFF. The DNA of the CDR3 is TGTGCCAGCAGTGAAAGGGGACAGCGTAATGAAAAACTGTTTTTT.